Only one count was recorded for the clone carrying this T cell receptor beta chain. Antigen specificity is unknown. These data belong to a study of graft-versus-host responses after intestinal transplantation. The data were produced by immunoSEQ multiplex PCR, yet TCRdb's version contains in-frame clones alone and is incomplete. This table has around 110,000 clones, 90% appearing once. The sequencing here drew on unstimulated CD4+ T cells sorted from spleen or lymph node cells, taken before intestinal transplant. This receptor was identified in a human donor who received an intestinal transplant.

CDR3 loop: CASSQDGGAGGYGYTF. The DNA of the CDR3 is TGCGCCAGCAGCCAAGATGGGGGCGCAGGAGGCTATGGCTACACCTTC. V gene TRBV4-3 combines with J gene TRBJ1-2, with TRBD1 as a possible D gene (6 bases). This CDR3 is built from 16 residues. V lost 0 bases, J lost 4 bases, and 15 bases lay in between. Germline lookup yields CDR1 LGHNA and CDR2 YSLEER.